The 20 T cell receptor beta chains below all came from one sample that was sequenced in a study of T cell repertoires in cytomegalovirus infection. TCRdb reanalysed the reads using MiXCR and keeps one entry per CDR3 protein. The data show 650,000 to 900,000 distinct CDR3 sequences, around 29% seen once. These receptors' antigens are unknown. The specimen was cultured CD8+ T cells from PBMCs, collected from culture after CMV antigen stimulation. These TCRs come from a human donor in good health (CMV status not recorded). Some clones in this sample may be carry-over from other donors' samples.

The chain is built from TRBV4-1 and TRBJ1-1; possibly TRBD1 for D (6 bases). Looked up from germline, CDR1 is MGHRA and CDR2 is YSYEKL. V shed 5 bases and J shed 0 bases, with 19 bases lying between them. This CDR3 is 17 amino acids long. DNA of the CDR3: TGCGCCAGCAGCGACCGGGACATTCAGGAAATGAACACTGAAGCTTTCTTT. This gives the protein CASSDRDIQEMNTEAFF.

This clonotype occurred a few times. This chain joins TRBV5-4 and TRBJ2-2, with 11 nucleotides matching TRBD2. The CDR3 length is 16 residues. V lost 5 bases, J lost 2 bases, and 5 bases stayed unmatched. The germline V gene has CDR1 SGHNT and CDR2 YYREEE (reference sequence). CDR3 bases: TGTGCCAGCAGACATCTAGCGGGGGGAAACACCGGGGAGCTGTTTTTT. Its translation: CASRHLAGGNTGELFF.

In this sample, this clonotype turned up many times. The CDR3 loop reads CASSHTGGYTEAFF. The DNA of the CDR3 is TGTGCCAGCAGCCACACGGGGGGATACACTGAAGCTTTCTTT. V gene TRBV7-8 combines with J gene TRBJ1-1, with D perhaps matching TRBD1 (5 bases). In germline, CDR1 is SGHVS, CDR2 FQNEAQ. The CDR3 covers 14 residues. The ends were cut back, 5 bases at V and 3 bases at J, with 13 bases in the middle.

The chain is built from TRBV9 and TRBJ2-3, with 8 positions matching TRBD2. J lost 3 bases, V lost 4 bases, and 10 bases had no gene match. The CDR3 contains 16 residues. Germline V CDR1 and CDR2: SGDLS, YYNGEE. The CDR3 nucleotides are TGTGCCAGCAGCCTCAAGGGGGGCGGGGGGACAGATACGCAGTATTTT. It encodes CASSLKGGGGTDTQYF.

This clonotype was picked up a small number of times. This sequence joins TRBV27 and TRBJ2-4, with a possible D match to TRBD1 (6 bases). This CDR3 region has 14 residues. V lost 5 bases and J 7 bases, leaving 15 bases between the germline ends. Per the germline V gene, CDR1 is MNHEY and CDR2 is SMNVEV (reference sequence). The CDR3 reads CASSQQGWGNIQYF. The CDR3 DNA reads TGTGCCAGCAGTCAACAGGGATGGGGGAACATTCAGTACTTC.

The genes are TRBV7-6 and TRBJ2-7; no clear D gene. The germline V and J ends were trimmed by 1 base and 6 bases, with 10 bases remaining between them. Germline V gene data show CDR1 as SGHVS and CDR2 as FNYEAQ. CDR3 size: 13 residues. Here the CDR3 DNA reads TGTGCCAGCAGCTTAGGGTCCCCCGGCGAGCAGTACTTC. Translated, it gives CASSLGSPGEQYF.

This clonotype has a count of ten or more. V usage is TRBV7-2 and J usage is TRBJ2-1; either TRBD1 or TRBD2 may fit D (5 bases each). The CDR3 is 17 amino acids. With 4 bases removed from V and 6 bases from J, the gap between germline ends came to 22 bases. Germline V gives CDR1 SGHTA, CDR2 FQGNSA. The CDR3 DNA sequence: TGTGCCAGCAGCTCGTGGGTTGGGGACCCGGTACCCAATGAGCAGTTCTTC. Protein: CASSSWVGDPVPNEQFF.

This chain links TRBV10-3 with TRBJ1-1, with D hard to call. Trimming took off 0 bases at V and 1 base at J, with 6 bases between the two ends. Germline CDR1 is ENHRY and CDR2 is SYGVKD. The CDR3 loop spans 14 amino acids. CDR3 region: CAISESAANTEAFF. In DNA form, the CDR3 reads TGTGCCATCAGTGAGTCCGCGGCGAACACTGAAGCTTTCTTT.

This clonotype was picked up many times. The J gene is TRBJ1-3, the V gene TRBV7-2, with unresolved D. Per germline, CDR1 SGHTA and CDR2 FQGNSA. The CDR3 loop spans 13 amino acids. Trimming took 0 bases from V and 2 from J, leaving 2 bases between them. The CDR3 DNA follows: TGTGCCAGCAGCTTAGCCCCTGGAAACACCATATATTTT. It encodes CASSLAPGNTIYF.

The genes are TRBV27 and TRBJ2-5; the match to TRBD2 covers 10 bases. The CDR3 totals 20 residues. J lost 5 bases, V lost 6 bases, and 24 bases had no gene match. The germline CDR1 and CDR2 sequences are MNHEY and SMNVEV (reference sequence). CDR3 sequence reads: CASSSITDGQGGLAFETQYF. The CDR3 coding sequence is TGTGCCAGCAGCTCGATCACCGACGGACAAGGGGGACTAGCGTTCGAGACCCAGTACTTC.

This clonotype was observed many times. This chain links TRBV7-3 with TRBJ1-1; the D is unclear. The V end lost 0 bases, the J end lost 4 bases, and 9 bases lay between the germline ends. Looked up from germline, CDR1 is SGHTA and CDR2 is FQGTGA. The CDR3 extends over 14 amino acids. The CDR3 DNA sequence: TGTGCCAGCAGCTTAACGTACCAGACCACTGAAGCTTTCTTT. Amino acids: CASSLTYQTTEAFF.

This clonotype was recorded a few times. The chain links TRBV6-5 to TRBJ1-2, with a tentative D call TRBD1 (5 bases). This CDR3 is 14 amino acids long. Between the trimmed V and J ends, which lost 4 bases and 3 bases, there was a span of 12 bases. CDR1 is MNHEY, CDR2 SVGAGI, per germline. This CDR3 is CASSSSGPYYGYTF. The DNA of the CDR3 is TGTGCCAGCAGTTCCTCGGGACCCTACTATGGCTACACCTTC.

Points on this clonotype: One junction end does not reproduce the germline sequence, and a read error may be involved. The chain combines TRBV7-7 with TRBJ2-5, with 15 bases aligning to TRBD2. The CDR3 sequence is 19 residues long. Germline CDR1 SSHAT, CDR2 FNYEAQ (reference sequence). CDR3 amino acids: CASSLNGGLAGGQQETQYF. CDR3 coding DNA: TGTGCTAGCAGCTTAAATGGGGGACTAGCGGGGGGCCAACAAGAGACCCAGTACTTC.

The V and J genes are TRBV12-3 or TRBV12-4 and TRBJ1-1; D is perhaps TRBD1 (5 bases). The CDR3 is made up of 16 amino acids. V was cut by 3 bases and J by 0 bases, with 14 bases left in between. CDR3: CASSLSFRTMNTEAFF. Here the CDR3 DNA reads TGTGCCAGCAGTTTGAGTTTCCGGACAATGAACACTGAAGCTTTCTTT.

In its sample, this clonotype was seen many times. The chain employs TRBV12-5 and TRBJ1-1; possible D gene TRBD1, 5 bases. Germline lookup yields CDR1 LGHNT and CDR2 FRNRAP. Between the trimmed V and J ends, which lost 1 base and 8 bases, there was a span of 20 bases. The CDR3 is made up of 16 amino acids. The chain's CDR3 is CASGLAGTDDRREAFF. In DNA, the CDR3 is TGTGCTAGTGGTTTGGCCGGGACCGACGATAGACGGGAAGCTTTCTTT.

This clonotype was detected only a few times. This rearrangement joins TRBV19 to TRBJ2-7; D perhaps matches TRBD2 (6 bases). Germline V gene sequence: CDR1 LNHDA, CDR2 SQIVND (reference sequence). V was shortened by 3 bases and J by 2 bases, with 8 bases between the two germline ends. This CDR3 spans 13 amino acids. The CDR3 sequence is CASSISGAYEQYF. For the CDR3, the DNA is TGTGCCAGTAGTATTTCGGGAGCCTACGAGCAGTACTTC.

About this clonotype itself: A junction boundary mismatches the germline segment, possibly from a read error. CDR3 residues: CACSLDDIDYGTPKNTGELFF. CDR3 nucleotides: TGTGCCTGCAGCTTAGACGATATCGATTATGGGACTCCCAAAAACACCGGGGAGCTGTTTTTT. The chain carries TRBV7-3 and TRBJ2-2, with a tentative D call TRBD2 (6 bases). CDR3 length equals 21 residues. Germline V lookup: CDR1 SGHTA, CDR2 FQGTGA.

The chain recombines TRBV11-3 with TRBJ2-1; D ambiguous. V gave up 0 bases and J gave up 12 bases, with 9 bases separating them. CDR3 size: 12 residues. The germline V gene encodes CDR1 SGHNT and CDR2 YENEEA. CDR3: CASSLEGAGQFF. The CDR3 nucleotides read TGTGCCAGCAGCTTAGAAGGCGCTGGGCAGTTCTTC. Full variable domain (rest looked up from reference TRBV11-3 and TRBJ2-1): EAGVVQSPRYKIIEKKQPVAFWCNPISGHNTLYWYLQNLGQGPELLIRYENEEAVDDSQLPKDRFSAERLKGVDSTLKIQPAELGDSAVYLCASSLEGAGQFFGPGTRLTVL.

This clonotype has ten or more counts. The V gene is TRBV7-9, the J gene TRBJ1-1; the D is unclear. Germline V gene data show CDR1 as SEHNR and CDR2 as FQNEAQ (reference sequence). Trimming cost V 9 bases and J 1 base, with 12 bases left between them. CDR3 length equals 13 residues. CDR3 in amino acids: CASSSPPNTEAFF. CDR3 in DNA: TGTGCCAGTAGTTCCCCACCGAACACTGAAGCTTTCTTT.

The table lists this clonotype with a few counts. The rearrangement uses TRBV9 and TRBJ1-3; D remains unclear. This CDR3 is built from 18 residues. With 0 bases removed from V and 0 bases from J, the gap between germline ends came to 16 bases. Germline loops: CDR1 SGDLS, CDR2 YYNGEE. The CDR3 DNA sequence: TGTGCCAGCAGCGTAGAAGCCCCGCGCCTACTCTCTGGAAACACCATATATTTT. It encodes CASSVEAPRLLSGNTIYF.